This T cell receptor beta chain was found in a study of spatial heterogeneity in lung cancer. Via MiXCR, TCRdb re-called the 5' RACE reads, giving one row per CDR3 protein. The table includes tens of thousands of distinct CDR3 sequences, roughly 15% detected once. The V end lost 0 bases, the J end lost 2 bases, and 19 bases lay between the germline ends. Germline assignment: CDR1 SGHKS and CDR2 YYEKEE (reference sequence). CDR3 length: 18 residues. Time point meaning: sample taken at primary tumor resection. Whole RNA was taken from tumor, nontumor lung or frozen PBMC; it was then sequenced unsorted. The TCR sequence derives from a male donor with early-stage non-small cell lung cancer. Sequenced material: PBMCs, taken at surgery. The chain employs TRBV5-5 and TRBJ2-3; D may be TRBD1 (5 bases). The CDR3 spells CASSLGRAGPTLTDTQYF. In DNA, the CDR3 is TGTGCCAGCAGCTTGGGCCGGGCAGGGCCTACCCTCACAGATACGCAGTATTTT.